One and the same sample provided the 8 T cell receptor beta chains below, sequenced in a study of PD-L1 blockade in urothelial cancer. Libraries were prepared by immunoSEQ multiplex PCR; TCRdb keeps only in-frame clonotypes and omits some of them. The sample lists about 43,000 clones; approximately 90% were seen once. The sample was PBMCs, taken around atezolizumab (anti-PD-L1) treatment. These receptors came from a woman aged 60-75 years with urothelial cancer.

This chain links TRBV20-1 with TRBJ1-2; a possible D gene is TRBD1 (5 bases). CDR3 length equals 11 residues. Per the germline V gene, CDR1 is DFQATT and CDR2 is SNEGSKA (reference sequence). V lost 4 bases and J 6 bases, leaving 9 bases between the germline ends. The CDR3 DNA reads TGCAGTGCTACATCGGGGGATGGCTACACCTTC. Amino acid sequence: CSATSGDGYTF.

The rearrangement links TRBV13 to TRBJ2-5; TRBD1 matches at 9 bases. The germline V gene encodes CDR1 PRHDT and CDR2 FYEKMQ (reference sequence). There are 14 residues in the CDR3. Losses at the gene ends were 4 bases for V and 3 bases for J; bases not matched to a gene: 3. CDR3 nucleotide sequence: TGTGCCAGCAGCTCCCGGACAGGGGAAGAGACCCAGTACTTC. Protein: CASSSRTGEETQYF.

The chain joins TRBV7-2 to TRBJ1-5, with D hard to call. The CDR3 sequence is 13 residues long. Germline V CDR1 and CDR2: SGHTA, FQGNSA. Trimming shortened V by 5 bases and J by 4 bases, and 9 bases separated the two germline ends. The CDR3 spells CASSDGGNQPQHF. In DNA form, the CDR3 reads TGTGCCAGCAGCGATGGAGGGAATCAGCCCCAGCATTTT.

V usage is TRBV9 and J usage is TRBJ2-7, with D maybe TRBD1 (5 bases). Germline V gene sequence: CDR1 SGDLS, CDR2 YYNGEE. V gave up 0 bases and J gave up 0 bases, with 7 bases separating them. This CDR3 region has 14 residues. DNA of the CDR3: TGTGCCAGCAGCGTAGGGGGCGTCTCCTACGAGCAGTACTTC. It yields the protein CASSVGGVSYEQYF.

The chain carries TRBV4-1 and TRBJ2-3; 7 bases match TRBD1. The CDR3 contains 17 residues. V shed 1 base, J shed 3 bases, and the junction held 10 bases outside the gene matches. CDR1 is MGHRA and CDR2 is YSYEKL in the germline V gene. The CDR3, as DNA: TGCGCCAGCAGCCAAGCTGGACCGGGACAGATAACAGATACGCAGTATTTT. The encoded protein is CASSQAGPGQITDTQYF.

This chain connects TRBV29-1 to TRBJ2-2, with TRBD2 identical over 8 bases. The V gene end was trimmed by 4 bases and the J gene end by 4 bases; junction bases not matched to a gene: 2. Germline V gene data show CDR1 as SQVTM and CDR2 as ANQGSEA. The CDR3 has 13 amino acids. This chain's CDR3 is CSVGGGSTGELFF. In nucleotides, the CDR3 is TGCAGCGTTGGCGGGGGGTCCACCGGGGAGCTGTTTTTT.

The CDR3 loop is CASSPPSYEQYF. As DNA, the CDR3 is TGTGCCAGCTCACCGCCCAGCTACGAGCAGTACTTC. V and J are TRBV18 and TRBJ2-7, with D uncertain. This CDR3 contains 12 residues. Germline-derived CDR1 and CDR2 are KGHSH and LQKENI. The V end lost 3 bases, the J end lost 3 bases, and 6 bases lay between the germline ends.

The rearrangement links TRBV10-3 to TRBJ2-7; TRBD1 matches 7 bases. Per germline, CDR1 ENHRY and CDR2 SYGVKD. The CDR3 is 14 residues long. V lost 6 bases, J lost 2 bases, and 7 bases stayed unmatched. The CDR3 bases are TGTGCCATCAGGAACCAGGGGGATGCCTACGAGCAGTACTTC. As protein: CAIRNQGDAYEQYF.